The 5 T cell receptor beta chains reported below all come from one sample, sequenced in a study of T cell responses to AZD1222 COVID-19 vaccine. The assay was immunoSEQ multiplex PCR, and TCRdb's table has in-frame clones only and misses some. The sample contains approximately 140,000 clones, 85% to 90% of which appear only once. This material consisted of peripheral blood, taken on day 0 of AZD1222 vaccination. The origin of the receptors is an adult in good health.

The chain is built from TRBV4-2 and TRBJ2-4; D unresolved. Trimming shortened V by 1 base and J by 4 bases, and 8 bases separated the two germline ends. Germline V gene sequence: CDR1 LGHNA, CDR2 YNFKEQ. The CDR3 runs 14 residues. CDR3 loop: CASSQGQVKNIQYF. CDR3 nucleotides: TGTGCCAGCAGCCAAGGCCAGGTTAAAAACATTCAGTACTTC.

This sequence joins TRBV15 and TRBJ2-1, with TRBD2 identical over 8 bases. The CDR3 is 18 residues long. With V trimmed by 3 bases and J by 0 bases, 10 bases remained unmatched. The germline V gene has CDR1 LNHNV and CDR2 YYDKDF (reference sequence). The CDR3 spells CATSRGGSGLGSYNEQFF. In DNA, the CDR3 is TGTGCCACCAGCAGGGGAGGTTCGGGACTAGGCTCCTACAATGAGCAGTTCTTC.

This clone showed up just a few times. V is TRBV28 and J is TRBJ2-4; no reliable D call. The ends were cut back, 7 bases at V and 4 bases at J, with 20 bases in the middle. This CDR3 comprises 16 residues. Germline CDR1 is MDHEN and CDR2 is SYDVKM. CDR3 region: CASTRFIRKSKNIQYF. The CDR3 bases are TGTGCCAGCACGAGGTTCATAAGAAAATCAAAAAACATTCAGTACTTC.

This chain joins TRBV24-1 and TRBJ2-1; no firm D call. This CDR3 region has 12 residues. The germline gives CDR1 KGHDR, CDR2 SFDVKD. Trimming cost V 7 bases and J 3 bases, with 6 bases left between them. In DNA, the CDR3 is TGTGCCACCAGGGGGAACTACAATGAGCAGTTCTTC. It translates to CATRGNYNEQFF.

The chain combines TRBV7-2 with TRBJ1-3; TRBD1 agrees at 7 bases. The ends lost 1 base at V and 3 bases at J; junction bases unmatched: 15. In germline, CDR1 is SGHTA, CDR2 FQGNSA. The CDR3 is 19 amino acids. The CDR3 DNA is TGTGCCAGCAGCTTAGATGGGGCCCACAGGGGAGGTATTGGAAACACCATATATTTT. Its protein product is CASSLDGAHRGGIGNTIYF.